This T cell receptor (beta chain) is from a study of shared clonotypes between healthy human individuals. In the case of this clone: What it binds is unknown.

The naive CD8 fraction comprised CD45RO-negative cells positively selected for CCR7 and excluded terminally differentiated effector memory CD45RA+ cells. Study-level results: Among non-shared clonotypes, generation probabilities were lower than among those shared by all four donors. Clonotype sharing among donors was expected to depend on sequencing depth.

In germline, CDR1 is SNHLY, CDR2 FYNNEI. The J segment lost 4 bases and the V segment lost 3 bases, leaving 8 bases of the junction unmatched. The CDR3 has 16 amino acids. TCRdb's table, derived via immunoSEQ multiplex PCR, lists solely in-frame clones and lacks some. The sample lists just over 2,000,000 clones; about 95% were seen once. This clonotype was obtained from a man younger than 30 in good health. V gene TRBV2 combines with J gene TRBJ1-4, with 7 positions matching TRBD1. The specimen sequenced was naive CD8+ T cells sorted from blood. For the CDR3, the DNA is TGTGCCAGCAGTGACGAGTCGGGGACAGTTAATGAAAAACTGTTTTTT. Amino acids: CASSDESGTVNEKLFF. Filled out from reference TRBV2 and TRBJ1-4, the complete variable domain reads EPEVTQTPSHQVTQMGQEVILRCVPISNHLYFYWYRQILGQKVEFLVSFYNNEISEKSEIFDDQFSVERPDGSNFTLKIRSTKLEDSAMYFCASSDESGTVNEKLFFGSGTQLSVL.